These T cell receptor beta chains were read from a single sample in a study of cytomegalovirus exposure and HLA in healthy donors. The assay was immunoSEQ multiplex PCR, and TCRdb's table has in-frame clones only and misses some. The sample holds about 110,000 clones; just under 80% are singletons and the top ten take 5.6%. The sample taken for sequencing was PBMCs. The origin of the receptors is a male donor in good health and CMV-seronegative. Each CDR3 is given with its conserved first and last residue. A D gene is named only where the DNA matches it firmly. A row's size may be missing; if present it is once, few, many or a size class.

d_call: TRBD1; cdr3_length: 17; clone_size: few; v_call: TRBV4-1; j_call: TRBJ2-7; cdr3_aa: CASSPSIFGTGLGEQYF; cdr3_nt: TGCGCCAGCAGCCCCTCGATTTTCGGGACAGGGCTGGGCGAGCAGTACTTC
d_call: TRBD2; cdr3_length: 15; clone_size: -; v_call: TRBV5-6; j_call: TRBJ2-3; cdr3_aa: CASSSLADITDTQYF; cdr3_nt: TGTGCCAGCAGCTCTCTAGCGGATATCACAGATACGCAGTATTTT
d_call: TRBD2; cdr3_length: 17; clone_size: once; v_call: TRBV7-3; j_call: TRBJ2-2; cdr3_aa: CASSLHGGRGRGGELFF; cdr3_nt: TGTGCCAGCAGCTTACACGGCGGGAGAGGGCGTGGCGGGGAGCTGTTTTTT
d_call: TRBD2; cdr3_length: 14; clone_size: once; v_call: TRBV5-1; j_call: TRBJ2-1; cdr3_aa: CASYEAGGFGEQFF; cdr3_nt: TGCGCCAGCTACGAAGCGGGAGGCTTCGGGGAGCAGTTCTTC
d_call: -; cdr3_length: 13; clone_size: -; v_call: TRBV18; j_call: TRBJ2-4; cdr3_aa: CASSTEGQGIQYF; cdr3_nt: TGTGCCAGCTCGACTGAGGGCCAAGGCATTCAGTACTTC
d_call: TRBD1; cdr3_length: 16; clone_size: -; v_call: TRBV18; j_call: TRBJ1-2; cdr3_aa: CASSPRPGQGDYGYTF; cdr3_nt: TGTGCCAGCTCACCCCGCCCGGGACAGGGGGACTATGGCTACACCTTC
d_call: TRBD1; cdr3_length: 17; clone_size: -; v_call: TRBV19; j_call: TRBJ2-1; cdr3_aa: CASSKGQVLSSYNEQFF; cdr3_nt: TGTGCCAGTAGTAAGGGACAGGTCTTAAGCTCCTACAATGAGCAGTTCTTC
d_call: -; cdr3_length: 15; clone_size: -; v_call: TRBV4-2; j_call: TRBJ1-5; cdr3_aa: CASSQGTGFNQPQHF; cdr3_nt: TGTGCCAGCAGCCAAGGTACAGGGTTCAATCAGCCCCAGCATTTT
d_call: -; cdr3_length: 16; clone_size: few; v_call: TRBV7-9; j_call: TRBJ2-3; cdr3_aa: CASSFSTKTSTDTQYF; cdr3_nt: TGTGCCAGCAGCTTCTCCACGAAAACTAGCACAGATACGCAGTATTTT
d_call: -; cdr3_length: 14; clone_size: -; v_call: TRBV30; j_call: TRBJ1-3; cdr3_aa: CAWRPLQSGNTIYF; cdr3_nt: TGTGCCTGGAGGCCCCTACAGTCTGGAAACACCATATATTTT
d_call: TRBD1; cdr3_length: 15; clone_size: few; v_call: TRBV12-5; j_call: TRBJ2-7; cdr3_aa: CASGATGLAAYEQYF; cdr3_nt: TGTGCTAGTGGTGCGACAGGGTTAGCCGCCTACGAGCAGTACTTC